Described below is a single T cell receptor (beta chain) sequence and its context. The CDR3 loop spans 17 amino acids. Germline V CDR1 and CDR2: DFQATT, SNEGSKA (reference sequence). This entry belongs to a study of monozygotic twins with inflammatory bowel disease. Researchers used template switching to add UMIs featuring a 6-nucleotide sample barcode. TCRdb reprocessed the 5' RACE reads and reports one entry per CDR3 protein, with no DNA. Here the sample table reports around 450,000 distinct CDR3 sequences. The sample taken for sequencing was blood. The clonotype originates from a human donor with ulcerative colitis or Crohn's disease, or a healthy co-twin of an affected twin (not recorded which). The chain uses TRBV20-1 and TRBJ1-1; TCRdb outputs TRBD1, but without DNA this stays unchecked. The CDR3 here is CSASGDVRGVMNTEAFF.